These T cell receptor beta chains were read from a single sample in a study of T cell repertoires in cytomegalovirus infection. TCRdb reprocessed the reads via MiXCR and lists one record per CDR3 protein. Of about 180,000 distinct CDR3 sequences listed, roughly 17% are singletons. The source material was CD8+ T cells from PBMCs. All receptors derive from a human donor in good health (CMV status not recorded). Some clones in this sample may be carry-over from other donors' samples. CDR3s include the opening cysteine and the closing phenylalanine or tryptophan. Fields, in order: CDR3 protein, CDR3 DNA, V gene, clone size, D gene, J gene. The D gene is left open where the match is weak. Not all rows give a size; the values are once, few, many and, for expanded clones, a class.

CDR3aa: CASTSLDIGTGGAEAFF
CDR3nt: TGTGCCAGCACCTCCCTGGACATCGGGACAGGCGGGGCTGAAGCTTTCTTT
v_gene: TRBV28
abundance: NA
d_gene: TRBD1
j_gene: TRBJ1-1

CDR3aa: CASGPQPSVHEQYF
CDR3nt: TGTGCCAGCGGGCCCCAGCCTAGCGTCCACGAGCAGTACTTC
v_gene: TRBV7-8
abundance: NA
d_gene: NA
j_gene: TRBJ2-7

CDR3aa: CASSLAGRPFEAFF
CDR3nt: TGTGCCAGCAGTTTAGCTGGAAGGCCATTTGAAGCTTTCTTT
v_gene: TRBV12-3/TRBV12-4
abundance: NA
d_gene: NA
j_gene: TRBJ1-1

CDR3aa: CASSPTDTSTDTQYF
CDR3nt: TGTGCCAGCAGCCCGACGGACACTAGCACAGATACGCAGTATTTT
v_gene: TRBV7-2
abundance: NA
d_gene: NA
j_gene: TRBJ2-3

CDR3aa: CASSLCRTGANTEAFF
CDR3nt: TGTGCCAGCAGCTTGTGCCGGACAGGAGCGAACACTGAAGCTTTCTTT
v_gene: TRBV7-9
abundance: NA
d_gene: TRBD1
j_gene: TRBJ1-1

CDR3aa: CSVGGVGNEQYF
CDR3nt: TGCAGCGTTGGGGGGGTTGGAAACGAGCAGTACTTC
v_gene: TRBV29-1
abundance: few
d_gene: NA
j_gene: TRBJ2-7

CDR3aa: CASSRLIPGQGKHNEQFF
CDR3nt: TGCGCCAGCAGCCGGTTAATACCGGGGCAGGGGAAACACAATGAGCAGTTCTTC
v_gene: TRBV4-1
abundance: NA
d_gene: NA
j_gene: TRBJ2-1

CDR3aa: CSVGIAESTDTQYF
CDR3nt: TGCAGCGTTGGGATAGCGGAATCCACAGATACGCAGTATTTT
v_gene: TRBV29-1
abundance: few
d_gene: NA
j_gene: TRBJ2-3

CDR3aa: CASSISGTGVGEQYF
CDR3nt: TGTGCCAGCAGCATTTCCGGGACAGGGGTTGGCGAGCAGTACTTC
v_gene: TRBV7-2
abundance: few
d_gene: TRBD1
j_gene: TRBJ2-7

CDR3aa: CSARDKGRNYGYTF
CDR3nt: TGCAGTGCTAGAGATAAGGGCCGGAACTATGGCTACACCTTC
v_gene: TRBV20-1
abundance: NA
d_gene: NA
j_gene: TRBJ1-2

CDR3aa: CASSYGDNTEAFF
CDR3nt: TGTGCCAGCAGTTACGGAGATAACACTGAAGCTTTCTTT
v_gene: TRBV6-5
abundance: few
d_gene: NA
j_gene: TRBJ1-1

CDR3aa: CASSLASTRGSPLHF
CDR3nt: TGTGCCAGCAGCTTAGCTTCAACGAGGGGTTCACCCCTCCACTTT
v_gene: TRBV7-9
abundance: few
d_gene: NA
j_gene: TRBJ1-6

CDR3aa: CARSLAGGYGYTF
CDR3nt: TGTGCCCGCAGCCTCGCGGGAGGCTATGGCTACACCTTC
v_gene: TRBV6-2/TRBV6-3
abundance: NA
d_gene: NA
j_gene: TRBJ1-2

CDR3aa: CASSDLQGPYEQYF
CDR3nt: TGTGCCAGCAGTGACCTCCAGGGCCCCTACGAGCAGTACTTC
v_gene: TRBV6-6
abundance: NA
d_gene: NA
j_gene: TRBJ2-7

CDR3aa: CASSLGNSFQYF
CDR3nt: TGTGCCAGCAGCTTAGGAAACAGCTTTCAGTACTTC
v_gene: TRBV7-2
abundance: NA
d_gene: NA
j_gene: TRBJ2-4

CDR3aa: CASSDGRSAEQYF
CDR3nt: TGTGCCAGCAGCGACGGGCGGTCCGCCGAGCAGTACTTC
v_gene: TRBV7-9
abundance: NA
d_gene: NA
j_gene: TRBJ2-7

CDR3aa: CASSPGLAGGREETQYF
CDR3nt: TGCGCCAGCAGCCCGGGACTAGCGGGGGGCAGGGAAGAGACCCAGTACTTC
v_gene: TRBV5-1
abundance: NA
d_gene: TRBD2
j_gene: TRBJ2-5

CDR3aa: CASSLEGITEAFF
CDR3nt: TGTGCCAGCAGCTTGGAGGGTATCACTGAAGCTTTCTTT
v_gene: TRBV7-3
abundance: few
d_gene: NA
j_gene: TRBJ1-1

CDR3aa: CASSYLGQINQPQHF
CDR3nt: TGTGCCAGCAGTTACCTAGGACAGATTAATCAGCCCCAGCATTTT
v_gene: TRBV6-2/TRBV6-3
abundance: NA
d_gene: NA
j_gene: TRBJ1-5

CDR3aa: CASRVGGSNQPQHF
CDR3nt: TGTGCCAGCAGGGTCGGGGGGAGCAATCAGCCCCAGCATTTT
v_gene: TRBV6-5
abundance: NA
d_gene: NA
j_gene: TRBJ1-5

CDR3aa: CASSISLGNEQFF
CDR3nt: TGTGCCAGTAGTATCTCACTAGGGAATGAGCAGTTCTTC
v_gene: TRBV19
abundance: few
d_gene: NA
j_gene: TRBJ2-1

CDR3aa: CASSLYINTEAFF
CDR3nt: TGTGCCAGCAGCTTGTATATCAACACTGAAGCTTTCTTT
v_gene: TRBV5-5
abundance: few
d_gene: NA
j_gene: TRBJ1-1

CDR3aa: CASGPDRGRNTEAFF
CDR3nt: TGTGCTAGTGGTCCCGACAGGGGGAGGAACACTGAAGCTTTCTTT
v_gene: TRBV12-5
abundance: NA
d_gene: TRBD1
j_gene: TRBJ1-1

CDR3aa: CASSQGAGLRYEQYF
CDR3nt: TGCGCCAGCAGCCAAGGTGCGGGCTTACGCTACGAGCAGTACTTC
v_gene: TRBV4-1
abundance: few
d_gene: NA
j_gene: TRBJ2-7

CDR3aa: CASSLRERITEAFF
CDR3nt: TGTGCCAGCAGCCTCAGGGAACGAATCACTGAAGCTTTCTTT
v_gene: TRBV6-2/TRBV6-3
abundance: few
d_gene: NA
j_gene: TRBJ1-1

CDR3aa: CSAGADGRVSNEQFF
CDR3nt: TGCAGTGCTGGGGCGGACGGGCGAGTGTCCAATGAGCAGTTCTTC
v_gene: TRBV20-1
abundance: NA
d_gene: NA
j_gene: TRBJ2-1

CDR3aa: CASSALSISSNTGELFF
CDR3nt: TGTGCCAGCAGCGCCCTCAGTATTTCCTCGAACACCGGGGAGCTGTTTTTT
v_gene: TRBV7-6
abundance: NA
d_gene: NA
j_gene: TRBJ2-2

CDR3aa: CASSQNKAGELFF
CDR3nt: TGTGCCAGCAGCCAAAACAAGGCCGGGGAGCTGTTTTTT
v_gene: TRBV4-2
abundance: few
d_gene: NA
j_gene: TRBJ2-2

CDR3aa: CASTAGTGSNTGELFF
CDR3nt: TGTGCCAGCACAGCAGGCACCGGCTCGAACACCGGGGAGCTGTTTTTT
v_gene: TRBV2
abundance: NA
d_gene: NA
j_gene: TRBJ2-2

CDR3aa: CASSLVGTGNTEAFF
CDR3nt: TGTGCCAGCAGCTTAGTCGGGACGGGGAACACTGAAGCTTTCTTT
v_gene: TRBV7-6
abundance: NA
d_gene: NA
j_gene: TRBJ1-1

CDR3aa: CASSLRDDYNEQFF
CDR3nt: TGCGCCAGCAGCCTCCGGGACGATTACAATGAGCAGTTCTTC
v_gene: TRBV4-1
abundance: NA
d_gene: NA
j_gene: TRBJ2-1

CDR3aa: CANDGGVHGYTF
CDR3nt: TGTGCCAATGACGGTGGGGTCCATGGCTACACCTTC
v_gene: TRBV7-2
abundance: NA
d_gene: NA
j_gene: TRBJ1-2

CDR3aa: CASSGSFTGSTGELFF
CDR3nt: TGTGCCAGCAGCGGCAGCTTCACAGGGAGTACCGGGGAGCTGTTTTTT
v_gene: TRBV7-2
abundance: few
d_gene: NA
j_gene: TRBJ2-2

CDR3aa: CASSLNGVEQFF
CDR3nt: TGTGCCAGCAGCTTAAACGGAGTCGAGCAGTTCTTC
v_gene: TRBV7-6
abundance: few
d_gene: NA
j_gene: TRBJ2-1

CDR3aa: CASSEGTGYSYEQYF
CDR3nt: TGCGCCAGCAGTGAAGGGACAGGATATTCCTACGAGCAGTACTTC
v_gene: TRBV5-1
abundance: many
d_gene: TRBD1
j_gene: TRBJ2-7